Detailed here is one TCR beta chain. Its specificity is unknown. The sample is drawn from a study of cytomegalovirus exposure and HLA in healthy donors. CDR1 is SGHVS and CDR2 is FQNEAQ in the germline V gene. V was clipped by 6 bases and J by 0 bases, with 15 bases between them. CDR3 length: 16 amino acids. Study-level points and caveats: An analysis was carried out at a later point. It showed that HLA-associated TCR beta chains were more clonally expanded than equally common non-associated chains. Most subjects had HLA-A and HLA-B alleles reportedly predicted accurately by TCR beta sequences. Most TCR beta V segments were productive about 87% or about 30% of the time in an earlier analysis.

PCR used 60 Vbeta primers and 13 Jbeta primers. This table comes from immunoSEQ multiplex PCR, and its TCRdb copy is limited to in-frame clones, with some not included. The sample includes under 200,000 clones, around 75% of them seen just once. The source material was PBMCs. The origin of this receptor is a man between 18 and 35 years old in good health and CMV-seronegative. The V and J genes are TRBV7-8 and TRBJ2-1; possibly TRBD2 for D (6 bases). CDR3 in amino acids: CASRPPGSGSYNEQFF. The CDR3 DNA is TGTGCCAGCAGGCCCCCCGGGAGCGGCTCCTACAATGAGCAGTTCTTC.